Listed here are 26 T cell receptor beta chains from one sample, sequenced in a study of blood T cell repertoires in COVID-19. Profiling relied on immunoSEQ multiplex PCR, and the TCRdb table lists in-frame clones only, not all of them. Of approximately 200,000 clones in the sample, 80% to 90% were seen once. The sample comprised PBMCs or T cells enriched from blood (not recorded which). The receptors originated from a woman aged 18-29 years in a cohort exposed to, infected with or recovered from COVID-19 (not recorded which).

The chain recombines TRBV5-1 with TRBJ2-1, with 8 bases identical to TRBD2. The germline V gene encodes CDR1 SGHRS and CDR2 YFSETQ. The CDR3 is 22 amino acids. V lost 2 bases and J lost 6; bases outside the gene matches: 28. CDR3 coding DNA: TGCGCCAGCAGCTTAACTCCGCGGGAGGCCCCCCGCTACACACGGGACGCCAATGAGCAGTTCTTC. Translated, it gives CASSLTPREAPRYTRDANEQFF.

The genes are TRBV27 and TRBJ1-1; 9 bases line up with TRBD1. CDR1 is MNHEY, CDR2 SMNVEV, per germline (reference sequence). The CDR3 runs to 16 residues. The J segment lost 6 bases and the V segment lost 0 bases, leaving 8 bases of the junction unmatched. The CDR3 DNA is TGTGCCAGCAGTTTATCCCCCGGGACAGGGCTTTCTGAAGCTTTCTTT. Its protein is CASSLSPGTGLSEAFF.

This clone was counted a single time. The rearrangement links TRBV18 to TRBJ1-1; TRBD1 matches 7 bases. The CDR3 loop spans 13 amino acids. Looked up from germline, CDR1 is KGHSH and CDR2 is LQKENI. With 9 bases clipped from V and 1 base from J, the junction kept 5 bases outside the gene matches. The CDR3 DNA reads TGTGCCAGTTCCGGGACAGAGAACACTGAAGCTTTCTTT. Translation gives CASSGTENTEAFF.

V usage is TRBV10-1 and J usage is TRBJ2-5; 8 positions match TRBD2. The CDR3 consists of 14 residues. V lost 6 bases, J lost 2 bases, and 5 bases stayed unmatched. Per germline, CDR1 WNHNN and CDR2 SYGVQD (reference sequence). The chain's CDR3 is CASSRAGVQETQYF. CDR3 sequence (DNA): TGCGCCAGCAGCCGAGCGGGGGTGCAAGAGACCCAGTACTTC.

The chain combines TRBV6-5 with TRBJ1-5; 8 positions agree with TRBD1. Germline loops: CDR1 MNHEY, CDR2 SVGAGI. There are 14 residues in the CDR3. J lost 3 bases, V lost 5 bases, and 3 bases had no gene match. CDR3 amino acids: CASSRQGFNQPQHF. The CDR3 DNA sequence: TGTGCCAGCAGTAGACAGGGGTTCAATCAGCCCCAGCATTTT.

The CDR3 DNA is TGTGCCAGCAGTACTACCCCGACAGCTACCTATGGCTACACCTTC. Translation: CASSTTPTATYGYTF. The chain joins TRBV28 to TRBJ1-2, with D possibly TRBD1 on 5 matching bases. Per the germline V gene, CDR1 is MDHEN and CDR2 is SYDVKM. This CDR3 has 15 residues. V dropped 5 bases and J dropped 4 bases, with 17 bases sitting between them.

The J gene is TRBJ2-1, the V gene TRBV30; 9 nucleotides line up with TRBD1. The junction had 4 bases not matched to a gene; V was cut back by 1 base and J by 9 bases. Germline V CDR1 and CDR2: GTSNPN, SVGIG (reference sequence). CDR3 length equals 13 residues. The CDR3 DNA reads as TGTGCCTGGAGTGACAGGGGGCGCCGTGAGCAGTTCTTC. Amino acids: CAWSDRGRREQFF.

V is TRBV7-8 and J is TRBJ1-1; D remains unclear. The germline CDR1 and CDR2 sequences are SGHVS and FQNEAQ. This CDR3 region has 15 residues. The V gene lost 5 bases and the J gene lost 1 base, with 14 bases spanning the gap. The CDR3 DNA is TGTGCCAGCAGCCTTATAAAAATTTCGAACACTGAAGCTTTCTTT. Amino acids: CASSLIKISNTEAFF.

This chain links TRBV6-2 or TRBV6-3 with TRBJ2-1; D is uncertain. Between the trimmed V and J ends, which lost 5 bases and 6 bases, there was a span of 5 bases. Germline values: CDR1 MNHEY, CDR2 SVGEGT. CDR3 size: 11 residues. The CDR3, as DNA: TGTGCCAGCAGTGGCCGCAATGAGCAGTTCTTC. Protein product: CASSGRNEQFF.

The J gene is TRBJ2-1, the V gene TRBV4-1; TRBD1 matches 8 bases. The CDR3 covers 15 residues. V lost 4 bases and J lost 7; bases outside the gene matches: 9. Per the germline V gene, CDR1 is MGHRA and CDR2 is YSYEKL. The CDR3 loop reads CASSPFGQGSNEQFF. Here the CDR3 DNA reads TGCGCCAGCAGCCCTTTCGGACAGGGTAGTAATGAGCAGTTCTTC.

The DNA of the CDR3 is TGTGCCAGCAGCGGACAGGGGGCTGGAGAAAAACTGTTTTTT. Residues: CASSGQGAGEKLFF. The J gene is TRBJ1-4, the V gene TRBV5-5; TRBD1 agrees at 11 bases. CDR3 size: 14 residues. Germline CDR1 is SGHKS and CDR2 is YYEKEE (reference sequence). V was clipped by 4 bases and J by 8 bases; unmatched bases: 4.

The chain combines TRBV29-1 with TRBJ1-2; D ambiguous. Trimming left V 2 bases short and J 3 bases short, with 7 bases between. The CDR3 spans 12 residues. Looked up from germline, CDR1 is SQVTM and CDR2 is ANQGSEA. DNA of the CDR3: TGCAGCGTTGAAACAGCCTACTATGGCTACACCTTC. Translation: CSVETAYYGYTF.

The CDR3 nucleotides read TGTGCCAGCAGTAACCGACTAACCGGGGAGCTGTTTTTT. Encoded protein: CASSNRLTGELFF. The chain combines TRBV6-5 with TRBJ2-2; weak D call: TRBD2 (5 bases). V was shortened by 5 bases and J by 5 bases, with 9 bases between the two germline ends. Germline lookup yields CDR1 MNHEY and CDR2 SVGAGI. The CDR3 totals 13 residues.

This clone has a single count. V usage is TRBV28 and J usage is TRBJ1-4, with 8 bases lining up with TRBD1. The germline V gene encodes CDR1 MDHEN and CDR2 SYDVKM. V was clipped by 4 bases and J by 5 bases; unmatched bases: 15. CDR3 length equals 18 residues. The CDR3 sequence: CASSSSDRVLFVNEKLFF. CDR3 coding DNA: TGTGCCAGCAGTTCCTCGGACAGGGTCCTCTTCGTAAATGAAAAACTGTTTTTT.

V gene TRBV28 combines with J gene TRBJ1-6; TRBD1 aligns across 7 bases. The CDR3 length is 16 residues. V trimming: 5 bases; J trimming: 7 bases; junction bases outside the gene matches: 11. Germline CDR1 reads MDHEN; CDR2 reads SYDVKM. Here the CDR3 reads CASSPPIQGRNSPLHF. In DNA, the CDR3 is TGTGCCAGCAGTCCTCCTATACAGGGGAGAAATTCACCCCTCCACTTT.

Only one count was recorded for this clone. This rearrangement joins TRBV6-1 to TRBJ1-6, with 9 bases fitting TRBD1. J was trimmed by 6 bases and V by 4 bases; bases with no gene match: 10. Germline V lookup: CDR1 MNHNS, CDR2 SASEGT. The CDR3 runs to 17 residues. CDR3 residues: CASSAIPGTGRNSPLHF. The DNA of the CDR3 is TGTGCCAGCAGTGCAATTCCCGGGACAGGGCGTAATTCACCCCTCCACTTT.

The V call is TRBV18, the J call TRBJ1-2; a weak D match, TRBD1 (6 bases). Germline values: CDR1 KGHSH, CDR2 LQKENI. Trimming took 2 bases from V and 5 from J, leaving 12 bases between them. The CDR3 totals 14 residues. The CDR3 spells CASSPETGYYGYTF. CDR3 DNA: TGTGCCAGCTCACCAGAAACAGGGTATTATGGCTACACCTTC.

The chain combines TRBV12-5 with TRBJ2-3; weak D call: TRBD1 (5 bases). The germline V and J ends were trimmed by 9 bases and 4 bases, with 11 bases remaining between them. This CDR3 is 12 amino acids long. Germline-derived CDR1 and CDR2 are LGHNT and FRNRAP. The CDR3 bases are TGTGCTAGCGCTATGGGGCCAGATACGCAGTATTTT. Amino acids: CASAMGPDTQYF.

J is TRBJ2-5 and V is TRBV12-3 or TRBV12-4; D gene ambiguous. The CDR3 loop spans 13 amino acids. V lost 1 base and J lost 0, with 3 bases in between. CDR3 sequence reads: CASSLDNQETQYF. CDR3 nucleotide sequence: TGTGCCAGCAGTTTAGACAACCAAGAGACCCAGTACTTC.

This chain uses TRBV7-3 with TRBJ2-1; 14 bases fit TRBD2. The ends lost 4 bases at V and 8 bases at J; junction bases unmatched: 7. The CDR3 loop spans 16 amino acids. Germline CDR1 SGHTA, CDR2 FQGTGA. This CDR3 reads CASSSTGTSGSYEQFF. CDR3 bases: TGTGCCAGCAGCTCGACCGGGACTAGCGGGAGTTATGAGCAGTTCTTC.

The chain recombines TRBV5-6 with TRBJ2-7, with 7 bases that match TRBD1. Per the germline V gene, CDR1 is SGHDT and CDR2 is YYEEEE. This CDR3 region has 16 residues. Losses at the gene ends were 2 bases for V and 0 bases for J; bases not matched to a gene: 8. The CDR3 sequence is CASSLNWGQSSYEQYF. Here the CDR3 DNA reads TGTGCCAGCAGCTTAAACTGGGGACAGAGCTCCTACGAGCAGTACTTC.

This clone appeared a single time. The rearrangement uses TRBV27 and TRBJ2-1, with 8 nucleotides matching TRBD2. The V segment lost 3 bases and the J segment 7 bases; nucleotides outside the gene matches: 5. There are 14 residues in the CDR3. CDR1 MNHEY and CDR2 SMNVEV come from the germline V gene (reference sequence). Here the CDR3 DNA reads TGTGCCAGCAGTTTCCCCGGGAGGGAGAATGAGCAGTTCTTC. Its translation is CASSFPGRENEQFF.

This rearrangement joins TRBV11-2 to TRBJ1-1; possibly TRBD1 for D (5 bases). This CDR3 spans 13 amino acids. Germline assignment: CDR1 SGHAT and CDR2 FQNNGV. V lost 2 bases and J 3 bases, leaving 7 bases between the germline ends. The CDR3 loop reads CASSLQGDTEAFF. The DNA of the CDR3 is TGTGCCAGCAGCTTACAAGGGGACACTGAAGCTTTCTTT.

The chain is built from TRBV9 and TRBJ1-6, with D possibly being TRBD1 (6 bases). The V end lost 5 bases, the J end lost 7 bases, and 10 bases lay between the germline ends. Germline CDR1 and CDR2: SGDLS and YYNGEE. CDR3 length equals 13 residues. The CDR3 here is CASRGASNSPLHF. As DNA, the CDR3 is TGTGCCAGCAGGGGGGCCTCAAATTCACCCCTCCACTTT.

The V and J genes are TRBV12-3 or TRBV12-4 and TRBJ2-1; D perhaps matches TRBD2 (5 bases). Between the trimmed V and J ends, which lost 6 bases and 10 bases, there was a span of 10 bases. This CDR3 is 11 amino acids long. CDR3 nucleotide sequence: TGTGCCAGCAGGCTAGCATTCGAGCAGTTCTTC. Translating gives CASRLAFEQFF.

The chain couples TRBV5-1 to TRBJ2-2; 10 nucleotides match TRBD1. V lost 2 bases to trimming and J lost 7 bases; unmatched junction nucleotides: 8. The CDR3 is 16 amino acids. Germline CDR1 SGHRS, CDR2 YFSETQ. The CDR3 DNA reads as TGCGCCAGCAGCTTTACCGGGACAGGGGATGTCGGGGAGCTGTTTTTT. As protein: CASSFTGTGDVGELFF.